These 28 T cell receptor beta chains came from one sample sequenced in a study of type 1 regulatory T cells (dated by TCRdb to about 2021). TCRdb records Illumina MiSeq as the sequencer. The public reads were reprocessed in TCRdb via fastp at Q25 and MiXCR, keeping in-frame beta chains. Each entry is one CDR3 protein sequence, shown with its most common DNA and genes. The sample table holds around 62,000 distinct CDR3 sequences, of which around 60% were seen once. The ten largest clones capture 6.5% to 8.5% of the sample. Which antigens these TCRs recognize remains unknown. The sample taken for sequencing was cultured T cells, either the whole culture or a sorted T cell fraction (not recorded which). Read against the paper, the sample's cell subset or site label means: Tr1-enriched cell product generated in vitro against host alloantigens. All receptors derive from a human donor in good health.

The chain recombines TRBV7-3 with TRBJ2-7, with D uncertain. The CDR3 runs to 11 residues. In germline, CDR1 is SGHTA, CDR2 FQGTGA. CDR3 DNA: TGTGTCCTCTCGGATTCCTACGAGCAGTACTTC. Translated, it gives CVLSDSYEQYF.

In its sample, this clonotype was seen many times. The genes are TRBV5-1 and TRBJ2-1, with 10 bases aligning to TRBD2. V trimming: 7 bases; J trimming: 7 bases; junction bases outside the gene matches: 8. Germline V gene sequence: CDR1 SGHRS, CDR2 YFSETQ. The CDR3 runs 14 residues. CDR3 sequence (DNA): TGCGCCAGCCTAGCGGGAGAGGTGACGAATGAGCAGTTCTTC. This encodes CASLAGEVTNEQFF.

This chain connects TRBV7-2 to TRBJ2-7; 12 bases match TRBD2. The germline gives CDR1 SGHTA, CDR2 FQGNSA. Unmatched junction bases numbered 3, after V lost 5 bases and J lost 4 bases. CDR3 length: 14 amino acids. The CDR3 DNA follows: TGTGCCAGCAGCCGGACTAGCGGGGCTTACGAGCAGTACTTC. It yields the protein CASSRTSGAYEQYF.

About this clonotype itself: This may be a read error: a much more frequent sequence differs by one nucleotide. The rearrangement joins TRBV20-1 to TRBJ1-2, with D unresolved. The CDR3 is made up of 15 amino acids. Germline CDR1 and CDR2: DFQATT and SNEGSKA (reference sequence). V dropped 6 bases and J dropped 2 bases, with 19 bases sitting between them. CDR3 residues: CSAPPNSRANYGYTF. The CDR3 coding sequence is TGCAGTGCCCCCCCCAACTCAAGGGCAAACTATGGCTACACCTTC.

The chain combines TRBV18 with TRBJ2-1, with D tentatively TRBD1 (6 bases). The germline CDR1 and CDR2 sequences are KGHSH and LQKENI. This CDR3 is 17 amino acids long. The V and J ends lost 3 bases and 3 bases respectively, with 18 bases between them. The CDR3: CASSPLFRDRIYNEQFF. CDR3 sequence (DNA): TGTGCCAGCTCACCCCTATTCAGAGACAGGATCTACAATGAGCAGTTCTTC.

This clonotype showed up many times. V gene TRBV5-4 combines with J gene TRBJ2-2, with D tentatively TRBD1 or TRBD2 (7 bases each). The CDR3 loop spans 16 amino acids. Between the trimmed V and J ends, which lost 4 bases and 4 bases, there was a span of 17 bases. The germline V gene has CDR1 SGHNT and CDR2 YYREEE (reference sequence). The CDR3 here is CASSPGRGLATGELFF. Written as DNA, the CDR3 is TGTGCCAGCAGCCCTGGGAGGGGGCTGGCCACCGGGGAGCTGTTTTTT. The variable domain in full, completed from reference TRBV5-4 and TRBJ2-2, reads ETGVTQSPTHLIKTRGQQVTLRCSSQSGHNTVSWYQQALGQGPQFIFQYYREEENGRGNFPPRFSGLQFPNYSSELNVNALELDDSALYLCASSPGRGLATGELFFGEGSRLTVL.

The chain couples TRBV5-4 to TRBJ1-5, with D unclear. CDR3 length: 15 amino acids. CDR1 SGHNT and CDR2 YYREEE come from the germline V gene (reference sequence). Deletions cut 0 bases from V and 1 base from J, with 8 bases between. This chain's CDR3 is CASSLVPGSNQPQHF. The CDR3 nucleotides are TGTGCCAGCAGCTTGGTGCCGGGAAGCAATCAGCCCCAGCATTTT.

This clonotype showed up just once. The chain combines TRBV6-5 with TRBJ2-3, with 13 nucleotides matching TRBD2. The CDR3 totals 16 residues. From germline, CDR1 is MNHEY and CDR2 SVGAGI. The V and J ends lost 3 bases and 1 base, in that order; junction bases with no gene match: 1. CDR3 protein: CASSYGTSGGTDTQYF. The CDR3 region has the DNA TGTGCCAGCAGTTATGGGACTAGCGGGGGCACAGATACGCAGTATTTT.

On this clonotype itself: The conserved final phenylalanine or tryptophan is absent from the CDR3, which likely points to a read error. The DNA is left out, because the CDR3 cannot be placed on it with certainty; the CDR3 is given as TCRdb lists it. V gene TRBV20-1 combines with J gene TRBJ2-4; the tabulated D call, TRBD1, remains unverified against the DNA. The CDR3 spans 10 residues, counting both ends. From germline, CDR1 is DFQATT and CDR2 SNEGSKA (reference sequence). The CDR3 reads CSARDPGGDS.

This clonotype was detected only a few times. V and J are TRBV7-2 and TRBJ2-3; 10 positions agree with TRBD2. Germline CDR1 and CDR2: SGHTA and FQGNSA. The CDR3 is 14 residues long. With V trimmed by 5 bases and J by 7 bases, 6 bases remained unmatched. CDR3 residues: CASSPGLAEYTQYF. For the CDR3, the DNA is TGTGCCAGCAGCCCAGGACTAGCGGAGTATACGCAGTATTTT.

This chain uses TRBV6-6 with TRBJ2-7; tentatively, D is TRBD2 (5 bases). CDR3 length equals 14 residues. Looked up from germline, CDR1 is MNHNY and CDR2 is SVGAGI (reference sequence). V was trimmed by 5 bases and J by 1 base, leaving 12 bases between them. The CDR3 protein is CASSRLGDSYEQYF. In DNA, the CDR3 is TGTGCCAGCAGTCGACTCGGGGATTCCTACGAGCAGTACTTC.

The rearrangement links TRBV5-1 to TRBJ2-7; 8 nucleotides agree with TRBD1. The CDR3 has 14 residues. The V gene's germline CDR1 is SGHRS and CDR2 YFSETQ. Trimming cost V 2 bases and J 6 bases; bases outside gene matches: 7. CDR3 nucleotide sequence: TGCGCCAGCAGCTTAGGACAGGGAGTAAGCGAGCAGTACTTC. It encodes CASSLGQGVSEQYF.

The chain carries TRBV5-1 and TRBJ2-5; 11 positions match TRBD2. Trimming cost V 0 bases and J 5 bases; bases outside gene matches: 9. The CDR3 is 17 residues long. Germline CDR1 and CDR2: SGHRS and YFSETQ. The CDR3 is CASSLASSLAGGETQYF. The CDR3 DNA follows: TGCGCCAGCAGCTTGGCTTCTTCGCTAGCGGGAGGCGAGACCCAGTACTTC.

V gene TRBV19 combines with J gene TRBJ2-7; 9 nucleotides match TRBD2. V shed 3 bases, J shed 2 bases, and the junction held 5 bases outside the gene matches. Germline lookup yields CDR1 LNHDA and CDR2 SQIVND (reference sequence). The CDR3 is made up of 15 amino acids. CDR3 in amino acids: CASSIVTSGPYEQYF. CDR3 DNA: TGTGCCAGTAGTATTGTGACTAGCGGACCCTACGAGCAGTACTTC.

The genes are TRBV5-1 and TRBJ2-1; 11 nucleotides line up with TRBD2. Looked up from germline, CDR1 is SGHRS and CDR2 is YFSETQ. Trimming removed 1 base from V and 5 bases from J; junction bases left unmatched: 11. This CDR3 contains 18 residues. CDR3 region: CASSLMVSATSGNNEQFF. CDR3 nucleotides: TGCGCCAGCAGCTTGATGGTCTCGGCGACTAGCGGGAACAATGAGCAGTTCTTC. Full variable domain (rest looked up from reference TRBV5-1 and TRBJ2-1): KAGVTQTPRYLIKTRGQQVTLSCSPISGHRSVSWYQQTPGQGLQFLFEYFSETQRNKGNFPGRFSGRQFSNSRSEMNVSTLELGDSALYLCASSLMVSATSGNNEQFFGPGTRLTVL.

This chain joins TRBV18 and TRBJ2-1; maybe TRBD1 (5 bases). CDR3 length equals 13 residues. Germline CDR1 KGHSH, CDR2 LQKENI. V lost 3 bases and J 10 bases, leaving 13 bases between the germline ends. CDR3 residues: CASSPQGSLEQFF. In DNA form, the CDR3 reads TGTGCCAGCTCACCTCAGGGATCCCTCGAGCAGTTCTTC.

The sample holds a few counts of this clonotype. The J gene is TRBJ2-5, the V gene TRBV12-3 or TRBV12-4, with TRBD1 identical over 8 bases. The CDR3 is made up of 14 amino acids. V was clipped by 5 bases and J by 2 bases; unmatched bases: 4. The CDR3: CASSPRDRQETQYF. In DNA form, the CDR3 reads TGTGCCAGCAGTCCACGGGACAGGCAAGAGACCCAGTACTTC.

V usage is TRBV15 and J usage is TRBJ2-1; D assignment may be TRBD1 or TRBD2 (5 bases each). Trimming removed 8 bases from V and 6 bases from J, with 14 bases in between. Germline V CDR1 and CDR2: LNHNV, YYDKDF (reference sequence). The length of the CDR3 is 13 residues. Written as DNA, the CDR3 is TGTGCCACCGCAACGGGGCTAACCAATGAGCAGTTCTTC. It translates to CATATGLTNEQFF.

This clonotype was counted a few times. The rearrangement joins TRBV5-1 to TRBJ2-3; 12 bases line up with TRBD2. The CDR3 is 19 amino acids. V was pared by 0 bases and J by 6 bases, with 14 bases of the junction left unmatched. The germline V gene encodes CDR1 SGHRS and CDR2 YFSETQ. CDR3 residues: CASSLGSGTRLAGADTQYF. CDR3 DNA sequence: TGCGCCAGCAGCTTGGGAAGCGGGACGCGACTAGCGGGAGCTGATACGCAGTATTTT.

J is TRBJ2-1 and V is TRBV9, with 8 bases lining up with TRBD2. J lost 4 bases, V lost 0 bases, and 6 bases had no gene match. The CDR3 is 16 amino acids. The germline V gene encodes CDR1 SGDLS and CDR2 YYNGEE. The CDR3: CASSVVPAGVYNEQFF. The CDR3 nucleotides read TGTGCCAGCAGCGTAGTTCCAGCGGGAGTTTACAATGAGCAGTTCTTC.

The rearrangement links TRBV15 to TRBJ2-5; TRBD2 might be the D (5 bases). CDR1 is LNHNV, CDR2 YYDKDF, per germline (reference sequence). The CDR3 extends over 16 amino acids. V was trimmed by 3 bases and J by 5 bases, leaving 19 bases between them. The CDR3 here is CATSSHTRRRGETQYF. The DNA for the CDR3 is TGTGCCACCAGCAGCCACACCCGGAGGCGAGGGGAGACCCAGTACTTC.

This chain links TRBV2 with TRBJ2-1; TRBD2 matches 7 bases. Germline values: CDR1 SNHLY, CDR2 FYNNEI. This CDR3 has 14 residues. V trimming: 7 bases; J trimming: 9 bases; junction bases outside the gene matches: 12. This chain's CDR3 is CASTLLALSGEQFF. In nucleotides, the CDR3 is TGTGCCAGCACATTACTAGCGCTGAGCGGTGAGCAGTTCTTC.

The gene calls are TRBV29-1 and TRBJ1-4; no reliable D call. The germline V and J ends were trimmed by 1 base and 8 bases, with 5 bases remaining between them. CDR1 and CDR2 from the germline V gene are SQVTM and ANQGSEA. This CDR3 is 11 amino acids long. This CDR3 reads CSVEVQEKLFF. CDR3 sequence (DNA): TGCAGCGTTGAAGTACAGGAAAAACTGTTTTTT.

This clonotype occurred a few times. The rearrangement joins TRBV7-2 to TRBJ1-5; 7 bases line up with TRBD1. The germline gives CDR1 SGHTA, CDR2 FQGNSA. CDR3 length equals 13 residues. Unmatched junction bases numbered 5, after V lost 5 bases and J lost 7 bases. CDR3 DNA sequence: TGTGCCAGCAGCCGTGACAGGGACCAGCCCCAGCATTTT. This encodes CASSRDRDQPQHF.

V gene TRBV11-2 combines with J gene TRBJ2-7; a possible D gene is TRBD2 (7 bases). The V gene's germline CDR1 is SGHAT and CDR2 FQNNGV. Trimming cost V 5 bases and J 4 bases, with 15 bases left between them. CDR3 length: 14 amino acids. The CDR3 sequence is CASSPGEGMYEQYF. The DNA for the CDR3 is TGTGCCAGCAGCCCAGGGGAGGGGATGTACGAGCAGTACTTC.

CDR3 sequence: CASKRTRDRGQETQYF. The CDR3 DNA follows: TGTGCCAGCAAACGAACCCGGGACAGGGGGCAAGAGACCCAGTACTTC. The V gene is TRBV6-1, the J gene TRBJ2-5; 11 bases are shared with TRBD1. Germline assignment: CDR1 MNHNS and CDR2 SASEGT. The CDR3 length is 16 residues. The V and J ends lost 7 bases and 2 bases, in that order; junction bases with no gene match: 9.

The chain links TRBV24-1 to TRBJ1-2; D perhaps matches TRBD1 (5 bases). V was cut by 3 bases and J by 3 bases, with 13 bases left in between. CDR1 KGHDR and CDR2 SFDVKD come from the germline V gene. This CDR3 is built from 15 residues. CDR3 region: CATSDTTVGDYGYTF. Here the CDR3 DNA reads TGTGCCACCAGTGATACGACGGTGGGGGACTATGGCTACACCTTC.

The chain couples TRBV18 to TRBJ2-1; D not resolved. This CDR3 has 14 residues. Per the germline V gene, CDR1 is KGHSH and CDR2 is LQKENI. Trimming shortened V by 2 bases and J by 5 bases, and 10 bases separated the two germline ends. Here the CDR3 DNA reads TGTGCCAGCTCACCAAAGTTTTCCGACAATGAGCAGTTCTTC. This gives the protein CASSPKFSDNEQFF.